This T cell receptor beta chain was retrieved from a study of shared clonotypes between healthy human individuals. General observations from the study: Approximately 5% was the fraction of naive CD4 clonotypes found shared across a handful of donors.

Clones were read by immunoSEQ multiplex PCR, and TCRdb kept only the in-frame ones, dropping some. The data hold 2 million to 2.5 million clones, with about 95% observed a single time. Positive CCR7 selection of CD45RO-negative cells yielded the naive CD8 cells, and terminally differentiated effector memory CD45RA+ cells were excluded. All participating donors were Caucasian adults from Nashville, Tennessee. Germline V CDR1 and CDR2: SGHDN, FVKESK. Trimming left V 6 bases short and J 8 bases short, with 19 bases between. The CDR3 totals 15 residues. Note on this clone: Its specificity is not known.

The sequenced sample consisted of naive CD8+ T cells sorted from blood. The clonotype was recovered from a man in his late teens or twenties in good health. The J gene is TRBJ1-4, the V gene TRBV14, with D perhaps matching TRBD1 (5 bases). The CDR3 spells CASSEKGTLNEKLFF. The CDR3 DNA sequence: TGTGCCAGCAGTGAAAAGGGGACTTTGAACGAAAAACTGTTTTTT.